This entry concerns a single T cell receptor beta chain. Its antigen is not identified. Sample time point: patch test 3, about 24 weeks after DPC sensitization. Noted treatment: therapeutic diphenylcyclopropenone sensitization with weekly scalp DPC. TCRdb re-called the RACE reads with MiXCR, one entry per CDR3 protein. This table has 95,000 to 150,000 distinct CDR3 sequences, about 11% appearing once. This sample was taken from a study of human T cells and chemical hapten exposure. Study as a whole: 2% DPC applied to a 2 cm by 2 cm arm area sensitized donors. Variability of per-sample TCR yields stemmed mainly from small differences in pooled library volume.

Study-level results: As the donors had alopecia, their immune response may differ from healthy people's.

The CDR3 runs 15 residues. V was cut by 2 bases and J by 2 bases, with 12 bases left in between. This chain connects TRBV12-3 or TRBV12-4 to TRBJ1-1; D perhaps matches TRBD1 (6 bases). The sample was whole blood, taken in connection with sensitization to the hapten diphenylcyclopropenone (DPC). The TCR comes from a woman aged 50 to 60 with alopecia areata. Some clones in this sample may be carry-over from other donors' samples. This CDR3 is CASSLFQGLNTEAFF. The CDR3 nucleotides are TGTGCCAGCAGTTTATTCCAGGGGCTCAACACTGAAGCTTTCTTT.